This T cell receptor (beta chain) was observed in a study of blood T cell repertoires in COVID-19. About the study: Sites in the United States, Italy and Spain provided acute and convalescent COVID-19 samples.

Clones were read by immunoSEQ multiplex PCR, and TCRdb kept only the in-frame ones, dropping some. The data hold 97,000 or so clones, with roughly 82% observed a single time. V gave up 4 bases and J gave up 1 base; unmatched junction bases: 4. In germline, CDR1 is SGHVS, CDR2 FQNEAQ. The CDR3 has 15 residues. The receptor's source is a man between 65 and 80 years old with active or convalescent COVID-19. Material: peripheral blood. The J gene is TRBJ1-5, the V gene TRBV7-8; 7 positions agree with TRBD1. The CDR3 DNA reads TGTGCCAGCAGCTCCCAGGGGGGAAGCAATCAGCCCCAGCATTTT. Translating gives CASSSQGGSNQPQHF.